A single T cell receptor (beta chain) is shown here with its context. Its antigen remains unidentified. The CDR3 is 13 amino acids. V was trimmed by 4 bases and J by 5 bases, leaving 11 bases between them. The germline V gene encodes CDR1 SGHRS and CDR2 YFSETQ. This record comes from a study of radiotherapy plus CTLA-4 blockade in lung cancer. This table comes from immunoSEQ multiplex PCR, and its TCRdb copy is limited to in-frame clones, with some not included. Of roughly 51,000 clones listed, 86% are singletons. General study findings and limits: Reports state that early shifts in blood T cell clones, with interferon-beta, best predicted response. Blood saw expansion of tumor-derived TCR clones after radiotherapy plus ipilimumab.

The chain joins TRBV5-1 to TRBJ2-3; no clear D gene. Sequences were derived from peripheral blood, sampled from a patient treated with radiotherapy plus ipilimumab. The sequence was obtained from a human donor with non-small cell lung cancer that progressed on radiotherapy plus ipilimumab. Some clones in this sample may be carry-over from other donors' samples. The CDR3 nucleotides read TGCGCCAGCAGCCGCCCCCCACAAGATACGCAGTATTTT. Protein: CASSRPPQDTQYF.